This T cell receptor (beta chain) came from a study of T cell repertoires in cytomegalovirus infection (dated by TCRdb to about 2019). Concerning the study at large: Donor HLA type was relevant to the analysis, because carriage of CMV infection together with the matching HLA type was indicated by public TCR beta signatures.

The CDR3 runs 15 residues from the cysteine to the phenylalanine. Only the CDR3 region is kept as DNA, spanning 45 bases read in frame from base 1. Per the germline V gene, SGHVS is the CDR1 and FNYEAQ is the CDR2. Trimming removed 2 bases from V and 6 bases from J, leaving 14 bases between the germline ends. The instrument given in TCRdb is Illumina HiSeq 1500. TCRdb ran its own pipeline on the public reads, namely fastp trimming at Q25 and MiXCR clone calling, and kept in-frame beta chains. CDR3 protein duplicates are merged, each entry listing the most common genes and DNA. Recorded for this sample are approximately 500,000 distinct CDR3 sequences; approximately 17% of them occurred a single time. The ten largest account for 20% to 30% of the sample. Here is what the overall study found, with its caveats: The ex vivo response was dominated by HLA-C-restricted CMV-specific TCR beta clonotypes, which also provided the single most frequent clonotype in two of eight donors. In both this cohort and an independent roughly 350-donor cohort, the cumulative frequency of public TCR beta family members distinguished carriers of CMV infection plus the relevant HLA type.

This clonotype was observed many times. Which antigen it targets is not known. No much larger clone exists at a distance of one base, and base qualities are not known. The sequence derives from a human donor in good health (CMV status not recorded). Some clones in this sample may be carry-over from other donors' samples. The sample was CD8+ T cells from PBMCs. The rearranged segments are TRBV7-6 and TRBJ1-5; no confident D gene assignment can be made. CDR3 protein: CASSLYAAAGQPQHF. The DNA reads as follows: TGTGCCAGCAGCTTATATGCGGCAGCGGGTCAGCCCCAGCATTTT.